This TCR beta chain was recorded in a study of blood T cell repertoires in COVID-19. Authors' data handling: It was from reference gene primer amplification that nucleated cell counts were estimated. Assay: immunoSEQ multiplex PCR; the TCRdb copy retains only in-frame clones and omits some. V and J calls and clone size come straight from that table; D and trimming were deduced from the DNA. This table holds 150,000 to 200,000 clones, 81% found once. CDR3 length: 17 amino acids. Unmatched junction bases numbered 5, after V lost 4 bases and J lost 0 bases. Germline loops: CDR1 SGHNT, CDR2 YYREEE (reference sequence). This clone was seen only once. Cohort allocation depended upon clinical history that participants reported.

Sequenced: PBMCs or T cells enriched from blood (not recorded which). This chain links TRBV5-4 with TRBJ2-2; 11 bases fit TRBD2. This TCR was sampled from a woman between 40 and 50 years old with acute COVID-19. In DNA form, the CDR3 reads TGTGCCAGCAGCGACCGACTAGCGGGATCGAACACCGGGGAGCTGTTTTTT. Its translation is CASSDRLAGSNTGELFF.